This record covers a single T cell receptor (beta chain). Per the original methods: The authors estimated nucleated cell counts from reference gene primer amplification. The assay was immunoSEQ multiplex PCR, and TCRdb's table has in-frame clones only and misses some. The D gene and trimming were derived from the DNA, and the V and J assignments and clone size from that table. The sample contains approximately 160,000 clones, 77% of which appear only once. The entry originates in a study of blood T cell repertoires in COVID-19. Study-level information: Whether acute or convalescent, the COVID-19 samples came from the United States, Italy and Spain. From T cells, B-cell-depleted T cells, or PBMCs came the material, which was cDNA or gDNA.

The sample comprised peripheral blood. This TCR was recovered from a man aged 65 to 85 with acute or convalescent COVID-19.

CDR3 amino acids: CASSPQSGTNTGELFF. The CDR3 DNA is TGCGCCAGCAGCCCACAAAGCGGGACTAACACCGGGGAGCTGTTTTTT. This chain uses TRBV5-1 with TRBJ2-2, with 7 bases matching TRBD2. The CDR3 is 16 amino acids. From germline, CDR1 is SGHRS and CDR2 YFSETQ. The trim removed 4 bases at V and 2 bases at J, leaving 8 bases unmatched.